Listed below are T cell receptor beta chains from one sample, sequenced in a study of regulatory T cells in long-lasting Graves disease. TCRdb re-derived calls from the multiplex PCR reads in MiXCR, one entry per CDR3 protein. The table shows about 360,000 distinct CDR3 sequences, with 15% to 20% occurring only once. The sample was also reused in another study, on T cells in Graves' hyperthyroidism and ophthalmopathy.

The sequenced sample was peripheral blood mononuclear cells (PBMCs), obtained at new diagnosis, from a patient treated with antithyroid drugs. These receptor sequences come from a woman between 18 and 29 years old with Graves disease. The CDR3 runs from the conserved cysteine through the conserved F or W. D genes are given only for firm matches. Some rows mark clone size as missing; the rest say once, few, many or name a class of expanded clone.

abundance: -; v_gene: TRBV10-3; d_gene: -; j_gene: TRBJ1-2; CDR3aa: CASNNWPKGGTSYGYTF; CDR3nt: TGTGCCAGCAACAATTGGCCGAAGGGGGGTACATCCTATGGCTACACCTTC
abundance: few; v_gene: TRBV19; d_gene: -; j_gene: TRBJ2-1; CDR3aa: CASSIDSGVPYNEQFF; CDR3nt: TGTGCCAGTAGTATAGATTCAGGAGTCCCCTACAATGAGCAGTTCTTC
abundance: many; v_gene: TRBV6-2/TRBV6-3; d_gene: TRBD1; j_gene: TRBJ2-7; CDR3aa: CASRRQGAGEQYF; CDR3nt: TGTGCCAGCAGGCGACAGGGGGCGGGAGAGCAGTACTTC
abundance: many; v_gene: TRBV3-1; d_gene: -; j_gene: TRBJ2-1; CDR3aa: CASSQGSSGVEQFF; CDR3nt: TGTGCCAGCAGCCAAGGCTCATCTGGGGTTGAGCAGTTCTTC
abundance: -; v_gene: TRBV6-1; d_gene: -; j_gene: TRBJ2-3; CDR3aa: CASSQYPNTDTQYF; CDR3nt: TGTGCCAGCAGCCAGTATCCTAACACAGATACGCAGTATTTT
abundance: many; v_gene: TRBV7-6; d_gene: TRBD1; j_gene: TRBJ2-7; CDR3aa: CASSLEVVGTGGRSVYSYEQYF; CDR3nt: TGTGCCAGCAGCTTAGAAGTTGTCGGGACAGGGGGCAGGTCGGTGTATTCCTACGAGCAGTACTTC
abundance: many; v_gene: TRBV18; d_gene: -; j_gene: TRBJ2-7; CDR3aa: CASSPLTSISYEQYF; CDR3nt: TGTGCCAGCTCACCTCTCACATCGATCTCCTACGAGCAGTACTTC
abundance: few; v_gene: TRBV19; d_gene: -; j_gene: TRBJ1-3; CDR3aa: CASTEIGDPMVSSGNTIYF; CDR3nt: TGTGCCAGTACCGAAATAGGGGACCCTATGGTCTCCTCTGGAAACACCATATATTTT
abundance: -; v_gene: TRBV14; d_gene: TRBD1; j_gene: TRBJ2-7; CDR3aa: CASSPVGQGNYEQYF; CDR3nt: TGTGCCAGCAGCCCAGTAGGACAGGGAAATTACGAGCAGTACTTC
abundance: -; v_gene: TRBV12-3/TRBV12-4; d_gene: -; j_gene: TRBJ2-3; CDR3aa: CASSSGQGLAFDTQYF; CDR3nt: TGTGCCAGCAGTAGCGGACAGGGACTAGCTTTCGATACGCAGTATTTT
abundance: many; v_gene: TRBV20-1; d_gene: TRBD2; j_gene: TRBJ2-3; CDR3aa: CSAKLAGVTDTQYF; CDR3nt: TGCAGTGCCAAACTAGCGGGGGTAACAGATACGCAGTATTTT
abundance: many; v_gene: TRBV20-1; d_gene: -; j_gene: TRBJ2-1; CDR3aa: CSARVLAGSYNEQFF; CDR3nt: TGCAGTGCTAGAGTGTTGGCGGGCTCCTACAATGAGCAGTTCTTC
abundance: many; v_gene: TRBV18; d_gene: TRBD1; j_gene: TRBJ1-1; CDR3aa: CASSDRVATEAFF; CDR3nt: TGTGCCAGCTCGGACAGGGTGGCCACTGAAGCTTTCTTT
abundance: many; v_gene: TRBV7-7; d_gene: TRBD2; j_gene: TRBJ2-3; CDR3aa: CASSLSAGGTHDTQYF; CDR3nt: TGTGCTAGCAGCTTATCGGCCGGGGGGACCCACGATACGCAGTATTTT
abundance: -; v_gene: TRBV25-1; d_gene: TRBD1; j_gene: TRBJ2-7; CDR3aa: CASQGTGSYEQYF; CDR3nt: TGTGCCAGCCAAGGGACAGGGTCCTACGAGCAGTACTTC
abundance: -; v_gene: TRBV30; d_gene: -; j_gene: TRBJ1-5; CDR3aa: CAWSFGHLSNQPLHF; CDR3nt: TGTGCCTGGAGTTTTGGACACCTTAGCAATCAGCCCCTGCATTTT
abundance: many; v_gene: TRBV5-1; d_gene: -; j_gene: TRBJ2-3; CDR3aa: CASSRVIDSTDTQYF; CDR3nt: TGCGCCAGCAGCCGGGTGATCGATAGCACAGATACGCAGTATTTT
abundance: -; v_gene: TRBV19; d_gene: TRBD2; j_gene: TRBJ2-1; CDR3aa: CASSIGTSGFYNEQFF; CDR3nt: TGTGCCAGTAGTATTGGGACTAGCGGATTCTACAATGAGCAGTTCTTC
abundance: -; v_gene: TRBV7-3; d_gene: TRBD2; j_gene: TRBJ2-5; CDR3aa: CASSLIHLAGVETQYF; CDR3nt: TGTGCCAGCAGCTTAATTCACCTAGCGGGGGTAGAGACCCAGTACTTC
abundance: many; v_gene: TRBV12-3/TRBV12-4; d_gene: TRBD1; j_gene: TRBJ2-2; CDR3aa: CASSRNTGVRGGFEFANTGELFF; CDR3nt: TGTGCCAGCAGTCGTAATACAGGGGTGCGAGGGGGTTTTGAGTTTGCGAACACCGGGGAGCTGTTTTTT
abundance: -; v_gene: TRBV10-3; d_gene: TRBD1; j_gene: TRBJ1-5; CDR3aa: CAITRDRFSNQPQHF; CDR3nt: TGTGCCATCACTAGGGACAGATTTAGCAATCAGCCCCAGCATTTT
abundance: few; v_gene: TRBV9; d_gene: TRBD1; j_gene: TRBJ2-3; CDR3aa: CASALGQGVDTQYF; CDR3nt: TGTGCCAGCGCACTGGGACAGGGGGTTGATACGCAGTATTTT
abundance: once; v_gene: TRBV18; d_gene: TRBD1; j_gene: TRBJ2-5; CDR3aa: CASSLTYRGQGAEETQYF; CDR3nt: TGTGCCAGCTCACTAACTTACCGCGGACAGGGCGCTGAAGAGACCCAGTACTTC
abundance: -; v_gene: TRBV11-1; d_gene: -; j_gene: TRBJ2-1; CDR3aa: CAGSYDNEQFF; CDR3nt: TGTGCCGGCAGCTATGACAATGAGCAGTTCTTC
abundance: many; v_gene: TRBV5-1; d_gene: TRBD1; j_gene: TRBJ2-3; CDR3aa: CASSTGQGTLTDTQYF; CDR3nt: TGTGCCAGCAGCACCGGACAGGGAACCCTCACAGATACGCAGTATTTT
abundance: many; v_gene: TRBV5-1; d_gene: -; j_gene: TRBJ1-2; CDR3aa: CASSLDGSGYTF; CDR3nt: TGCGCCAGCAGCTTGGACGGTAGTGGCTACACCTTC